The next 27 T cell receptor beta chains were all read from a single sample in a study of CD8 T cells in ankylosing spondylitis. TCRdb redid the calling of the 5' RACE reads with MiXCR, one entry per CDR3 protein. This table holds 150,000 to 200,000 distinct CDR3 sequences, 15% to 20% found once. The sample taken for sequencing was blood, either unsorted or a sorted T cell fraction (not recorded which). All receptors come from a male donor aged 5 to 29 with ankylosing spondylitis or in good health (not recorded which).

Only a few counts were recorded for this clonotype. CDR3 bases: TGCAGCGTTGGTCGAGGGAGCGGCAATGAGCAGTTCTTC. This translates into CSVGRGSGNEQFF. The chain combines TRBV29-1 with TRBJ2-1, with D maybe TRBD2 (5 bases). CDR1 SQVTM and CDR2 ANQGSEA come from the germline V gene. This CDR3 has 13 amino acids. Trimming took off 4 bases at V and 6 bases at J, with 13 bases between the two ends.

This clonotype has ten or more counts. The chain uses TRBV7-8 and TRBJ2-3; D gene unclear. CDR1 SGHVS and CDR2 FQNEAQ come from the germline V gene. V dropped 5 bases and J dropped 5 bases, with 8 bases sitting between them. The CDR3 is made up of 12 amino acids. The CDR3 DNA sequence: TGTGCCAGCAGCCCTTTTGGAGATACGCAGTATTTT. Translation: CASSPFGDTQYF.

The sample holds many counts of this clonotype. The chain uses TRBV28 and TRBJ2-7; a weak D match, TRBD2 (6 bases). There are 18 residues in the CDR3. From germline, CDR1 is MDHEN and CDR2 SYDVKM. Trimming took 4 bases from V and 2 from J, leaving 24 bases between them. In nucleotides, the CDR3 is TGTGCCAGCAGTTCCTGGGACCAAAGACTAGGGAGCACCTACGAGCAGTACTTC. Its translation: CASSSWDQRLGSTYEQYF.

This clonotype showed up just a few times. The chain combines TRBV29-1 with TRBJ1-1; D is unresolved. Germline CDR1 SQVTM, CDR2 ANQGSEA. Trimming removed 4 bases from V and 8 bases from J, with 11 bases in between. The CDR3 sequence is 11 residues long. CDR3 in DNA: TGCAGCGTTGGCTCCGGATCCGAAGCTTTCTTT. Protein sequence: CSVGSGSEAFF.

This clonotype has just a few counts. The CDR3 loop is CASSWTVSGSYNEQFF. CDR3 nucleotide sequence: TGCGCCAGCAGCTGGACAGTGAGTGGTTCCTACAATGAGCAGTTCTTC. The chain links TRBV5-1 to TRBJ2-1; D is perhaps TRBD1 (6 bases). The CDR3 covers 16 residues. V dropped 3 bases and J dropped 1 base, with 14 bases sitting between them. The germline CDR1 and CDR2 sequences are SGHRS and YFSETQ. The variable domain in full, with the rest retrieved from reference TRBV5-1 and TRBJ2-1, is KAGVTQTPRYLIKTRGQQVTLSCSPISGHRSVSWYQQTPGQGLQFLFEYFSETQRNKGNFPGRFSGRQFSNSRSEMNVSTLELGDSALYLCASSWTVSGSYNEQFFGPGTRLTVL.

This clonotype occurred many times. The chain uses TRBV9 and TRBJ1-4; D is unresolved. The CDR3 covers 15 residues. Germline V gene sequence: CDR1 SGDLS, CDR2 YYNGEE. V shed 4 bases and J shed 0 bases, with 10 bases lying between them. For the CDR3, the DNA is TGTGCCAGCAGCCCTCTAGGTGCAACTAATGAAAAACTGTTTTTT. Encoded protein: CASSPLGATNEKLFF.

This clonotype has a count of ten or more. J is TRBJ2-1 and V is TRBV27; D may correspond to TRBD1 or TRBD2 (5 bases each). V was shortened by 6 bases and J by 0 bases, with 15 bases between the two germline ends. Germline V gene data show CDR1 as MNHEY and CDR2 as SMNVEV (reference sequence). The CDR3 is 16 residues long. The CDR3 protein is CASSFPGPSSYNEQFF. The DNA of the CDR3 is TGTGCCAGCAGCTTCCCGGGACCGAGCTCCTACAATGAGCAGTTCTTC.

Many counts were recorded for this clonotype. The CDR3 DNA follows: TGTGCCACCGGGGCTTACAATGAGCAGTTCTTC. It is translated as CATGAYNEQFF. This rearrangement joins TRBV11-3 to TRBJ2-1; D may match TRBD1 or TRBD2 (5 bases each). The ends were cut back, 10 bases at V and 4 bases at J, with 8 bases in the middle. The CDR3 sequence is 11 residues long. Germline V gene sequence: CDR1 SGHNT, CDR2 YENEEA.

In its sample, this clonotype was seen many times. The J gene is TRBJ2-2, the V gene TRBV5-1, with D tentatively TRBD1 or TRBD2 (6 bases each). With 3 bases removed from V and 6 bases from J, the gap between germline ends came to 15 bases. There are 15 residues in the CDR3. Per the germline V gene, CDR1 is SGHRS and CDR2 is YFSETQ. As DNA, the CDR3 is TGCGCCAGCAGCTGGCGGGACAACTGGTCCGGGGAGCTGTTTTTT. This encodes CASSWRDNWSGELFF.

CDR3 protein: CAISDTFAYEQYF. In DNA form, the CDR3 reads TGTGCCATCAGTGACACCTTCGCCTACGAGCAGTACTTC. The chain combines TRBV10-3 with TRBJ2-7; D unclear. The germline gives CDR1 ENHRY, CDR2 SYGVKD. This CDR3 is 13 amino acids long. Between the trimmed V and J ends, which lost 3 bases and 2 bases, there was a span of 8 bases.

This clonotype was seen ten or more times. The chain recombines TRBV11-1 with TRBJ2-2; 7 nucleotides align to TRBD1. The ends lost 6 bases at V and 4 bases at J; junction bases unmatched: 8. CDR1 and CDR2 (germline): SGHAT, FQDESV (reference sequence). The CDR3 loop spans 15 amino acids. The CDR3 DNA reads TGTGCCAGCAGTTATCCGGGACAGACCACCGGGGAGCTGTTTTTT. Its translation: CASSYPGQTTGELFF.

V and J are TRBV5-1 and TRBJ2-3; D perhaps matches TRBD2 (6 bases). Germline V gives CDR1 SGHRS, CDR2 YFSETQ. There are 17 residues in the CDR3. Trimming cost V 2 bases and J 2 bases, with 18 bases left between them. The CDR3 here is CASSFAGRRVTTDTQYF. Here the CDR3 DNA reads TGCGCCAGCAGCTTTGCAGGGCGGAGGGTGACCACAGATACGCAGTATTTT.

This clonotype was seen repeatedly, ten times or more. The chain combines TRBV9 with TRBJ2-1; possibly TRBD2 for D (5 bases). Germline-derived CDR1 and CDR2 are SGDLS and YYNGEE. The CDR3 runs to 17 residues. V gave up 0 bases and J gave up 5 bases, with 18 bases separating them. As DNA, the CDR3 is TGTGCCAGCAGCGTAGCTGGTACGAGGGCAGGTGACAATGAGCAGTTCTTC. It yields the protein CASSVAGTRAGDNEQFF.

This clonotype was seen many times. V gene TRBV20-1 combines with J gene TRBJ2-1; the match to TRBD2 covers 10 bases. Germline V gene lookup returns CDR1 DFQATT and CDR2 SNEGSKA (reference sequence). V lost 6 bases to trimming and J lost 2 bases; unmatched junction nucleotides: 7. The CDR3 is 15 residues long. CDR3 bases: TGCAGTGCCTATGATAGCGGGAGGACCTACAATGAGCAGTTCTTC. Translating it yields CSAYDSGRTYNEQFF.

A few counts support this clonotype. The chain has TRBV6-2 or TRBV6-3 and TRBJ1-1, with no clear D. V shed 1 base and J shed 4 bases, with 10 bases lying between them. The CDR3 is 14 amino acids. Germline values: CDR1 MNHEY, CDR2 SVGEGT. CDR3 in DNA: TGTGCCAGCAGTTACTTCCGGCGGGGCACTGAAGCTTTCTTT. Protein product: CASSYFRRGTEAFF.

This clonotype came up many times. The V call is TRBV4-1, the J call TRBJ2-3; 10 nucleotides align to TRBD2. The CDR3 spans 16 residues. V was clipped by 3 bases and J by 4 bases; unmatched bases: 7. Per germline, CDR1 MGHRA and CDR2 YSYEKL. This chain's CDR3 is CASSHALAGGSDTQYF. The CDR3 nucleotides are TGCGCCAGCAGCCACGCTTTAGCGGGAGGCTCAGATACGCAGTATTTT.

This chain uses TRBV3-1 with TRBJ2-7; D is unresolved. V dropped 4 bases and J dropped 5 bases, with 12 bases sitting between them. This CDR3 has 13 amino acids. Germline V gene lookup returns CDR1 LGHDT and CDR2 YNNKEL (reference sequence). CDR3 coding DNA: TGTGCCAGCAGCCTTAGGGTGGCCAACGAGCAGTACTTC. Amino acid sequence: CASSLRVANEQYF.

This clonotype was seen many times. V is TRBV7-9 and J is TRBJ2-7, with TRBD2 matching over 12 bases. There are 14 residues in the CDR3. V dropped 5 bases and J dropped 7; count of bases not matched to a gene: 6. CDR1 is SEHNR, CDR2 FQNEAQ, per germline (reference sequence). CDR3 coding DNA: TGTGCCAGCAGCCGACTAGCGGGAGCCGGAGAGCAGTACTTC. It codes for CASSRLAGAGEQYF.

The genes are TRBV27 and TRBJ1-5, with D tentatively TRBD1 (6 bases). CDR1 MNHEY and CDR2 SMNVEV come from the germline V gene (reference sequence). The CDR3 loop spans 12 amino acids. V was cut by 4 bases and J by 9 bases, with 10 bases left in between. The CDR3 loop is CASSSGARPQHF. The CDR3 region has the DNA TGTGCCAGCAGTTCAGGGGCAAGGCCCCAGCATTTT.

This clonotype was recorded at least ten times. The chain employs TRBV6-5 and TRBJ1-2; perhaps TRBD1 as D (5 bases). Trimming pared 6 bases from V and 0 bases from J, leaving 11 bases between. This CDR3 contains 14 residues. Germline lookup yields CDR1 MNHEY and CDR2 SVGAGI. The CDR3 protein is CASSERTPNYGYTF. The CDR3, as DNA: TGTGCCAGCAGCGAGAGGACACCTAACTATGGCTACACCTTC.

This clonotype was observed at least ten times. This chain uses TRBV11-2 with TRBJ2-7; tentative D call: TRBD1 (5 bases). The CDR3 has 13 amino acids. V was pared by 3 bases and J by 3 bases, with 9 bases between. CDR1 is SGHAT, CDR2 FQNNGV, per germline. The CDR3 loop is CASSLETGYEQYF. The CDR3 nucleotides are TGTGCCAGCAGCTTGGAAACAGGCTACGAGCAGTACTTC.

This clonotype was detected ten times or more. The chain employs TRBV29-1 and TRBJ2-7; TRBD1 matches 8 bases. Trimming cost V 7 bases and J 4 bases; bases outside gene matches: 9. This CDR3 is 13 amino acids long. Germline lookup yields CDR1 SQVTM and CDR2 ANQGSEA. CDR3 region: CSGGQGRGYEQYF. The CDR3 DNA sequence: TGCAGCGGCGGACAGGGTCGAGGGTACGAGCAGTACTTC.

This clonotype was recorded many times. The V and J genes are TRBV12-3 or TRBV12-4 and TRBJ1-2; TRBD1 aligns across 7 bases. J lost 3 bases, V lost 8 bases, and 3 bases had no gene match. The CDR3 runs 12 residues. Here the CDR3 reads CASVGQDYGYTF. The CDR3, as DNA: TGTGCCAGCGTCGGACAGGACTATGGCTACACCTTC.

Concerning this clonotype itself: Germline and junction disagree at one end, which may indicate a read error. CDR3 coding DNA: TGTGCCAGCAGTTTATCTCGGGCTTTTGGGGTCTTC. It translates to CASSLSRAFGVF. This chain connects TRBV28 to TRBJ2-1; D is uncertain. Germline V gene sequence: CDR1 MDHEN, CDR2 SYDVKM. This CDR3 has 12 residues.

This clonotype has ten or more counts. The genes are TRBV3-1 and TRBJ2-2; tentatively, D is TRBD1 or TRBD2 (5 bases each). V was pared by 4 bases and J by 3 bases, with 15 bases between. Germline V gene lookup returns CDR1 LGHDT and CDR2 YNNKEL (reference sequence). The CDR3 consists of 16 residues. CDR3 protein: CASSPARDPHTGELFF. The CDR3 DNA reads as TGTGCCAGCAGCCCCGCCCGGGACCCCCACACCGGGGAGCTGTTTTTT.

Ten or more counts support this clonotype. The chain links TRBV12-3 or TRBV12-4 to TRBJ2-2; 7 bases agree with TRBD1. This CDR3 is built from 15 residues. J gave up 8 bases and V 6 bases, and 12 bases lay outside the gene matches. The CDR3 DNA is TGTGCCAGCAGCCCTCCGGACAGGATGAGAGGGGAGCTGTTTTTT. Its protein is CASSPPDRMRGELFF.

In this sample, this clonotype turned up many times. The J gene is TRBJ2-1, the V gene TRBV5-1, with a weak D call TRBD2 (6 bases). CDR1 is SGHRS and CDR2 is YFSETQ in the germline V gene. This CDR3 is built from 14 residues. Trimming took 2 bases from V and 5 from J, leaving 11 bases between them. CDR3: CASSLGGTDNEQFF. DNA of the CDR3: TGCGCCAGCAGCTTAGGCGGGACCGACAATGAGCAGTTCTTC.